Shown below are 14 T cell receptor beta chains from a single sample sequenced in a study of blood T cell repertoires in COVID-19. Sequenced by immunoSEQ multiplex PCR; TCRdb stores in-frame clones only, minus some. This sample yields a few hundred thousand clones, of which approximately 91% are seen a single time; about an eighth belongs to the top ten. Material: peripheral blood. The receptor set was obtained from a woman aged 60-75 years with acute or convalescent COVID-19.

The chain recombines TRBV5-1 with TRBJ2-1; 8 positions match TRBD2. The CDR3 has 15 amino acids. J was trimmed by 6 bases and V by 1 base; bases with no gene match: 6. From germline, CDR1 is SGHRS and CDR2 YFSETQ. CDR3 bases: TGCGCCAGCAGCTTGATCCGGGGGGGCCGCAATGAGCAGTTCTTC. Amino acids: CASSLIRGGRNEQFF.

CDR3 sequence (DNA): TGTGCCAGCAGCTTAGGACCAGGGGGCACTGAAGCTTTCTTT. Its translation: CASSLGPGGTEAFF. V gene TRBV7-6 combines with J gene TRBJ1-1; 7 nucleotides agree with TRBD1. The CDR3 is 14 residues long. Per the germline V gene, CDR1 is SGHVS and CDR2 is FNYEAQ. Losses at the gene ends were 1 base for V and 4 bases for J; bases not matched to a gene: 3.

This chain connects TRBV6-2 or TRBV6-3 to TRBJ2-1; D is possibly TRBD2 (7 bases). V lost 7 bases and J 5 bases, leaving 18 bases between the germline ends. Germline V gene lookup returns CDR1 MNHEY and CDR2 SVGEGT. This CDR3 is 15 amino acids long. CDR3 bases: TGTGCCAGCACCCCCCTGGCGGGGGCCGACAATGAGCAGTTCTTC. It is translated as CASTPLAGADNEQFF.

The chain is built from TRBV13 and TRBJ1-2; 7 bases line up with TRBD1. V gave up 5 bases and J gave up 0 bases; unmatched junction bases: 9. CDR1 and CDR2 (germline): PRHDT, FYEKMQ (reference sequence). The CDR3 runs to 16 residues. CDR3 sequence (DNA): TGTGCCAGCAGCCTCGACCTGGACAGGTCTAACTATGGCTACACCTTC. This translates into CASSLDLDRSNYGYTF. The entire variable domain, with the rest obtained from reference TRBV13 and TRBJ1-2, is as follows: AAGVIQSPRHLIKEKRETATLKCYPIPRHDTVYWYQQGPGQDPQFLISFYEKMQSDKGSIPDRFSAQQFSDYHSELNMSSLELGDSALYFCASSLDLDRSNYGYTFGSGTRLTVV.

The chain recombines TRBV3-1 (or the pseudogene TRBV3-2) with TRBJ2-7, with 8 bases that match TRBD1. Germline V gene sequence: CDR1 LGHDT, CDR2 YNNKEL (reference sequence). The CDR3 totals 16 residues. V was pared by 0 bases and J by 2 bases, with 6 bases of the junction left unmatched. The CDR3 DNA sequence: TGTGCCAGCAGCCAAGAAGGGACAGGCGTCCCCTACGAGCAGTACTTC. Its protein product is CASSQEGTGVPYEQYF.

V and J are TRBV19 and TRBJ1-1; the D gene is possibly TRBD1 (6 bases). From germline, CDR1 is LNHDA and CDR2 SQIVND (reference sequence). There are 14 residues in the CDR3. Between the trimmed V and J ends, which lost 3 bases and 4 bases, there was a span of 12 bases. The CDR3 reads CASSISRGSTEAFF. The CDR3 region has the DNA TGTGCCAGTAGTATCTCCAGGGGTTCCACTGAAGCTTTCTTT.

CDR3: CASSLDLRTAPGSNQPQHF. CDR3 coding DNA: TGTGCCAGCAGCTTAGACTTGAGGACAGCTCCGGGGAGCAATCAGCCCCAGCATTTT. The chain links TRBV7-6 to TRBJ1-5; possibly TRBD1 for D (6 bases). V shed 1 base and J shed 1 base, with 20 bases lying between them. There are 19 residues in the CDR3. CDR1 is SGHVS, CDR2 FNYEAQ, per germline. Combining the CDR3 with reference TRBV7-6 and TRBJ1-5 gives the whole variable domain GAGVSQSPRYKVTKRGQDVALRCDPISGHVSLYWYRQALGQGPEFLTYFNYEAQQDKSGLPNDRFSAERPEGSISTLTIQRTEQRDSAMYRCASSLDLRTAPGSNQPQHFGDGTRLSIL.

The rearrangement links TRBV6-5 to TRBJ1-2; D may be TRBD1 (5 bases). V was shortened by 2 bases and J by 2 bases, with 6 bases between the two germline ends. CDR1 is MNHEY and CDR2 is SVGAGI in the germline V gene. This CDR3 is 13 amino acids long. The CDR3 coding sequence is TGTGCCAGCAGTTACGACAGCAACTATGGCTACACCTTC. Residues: CASSYDSNYGYTF.

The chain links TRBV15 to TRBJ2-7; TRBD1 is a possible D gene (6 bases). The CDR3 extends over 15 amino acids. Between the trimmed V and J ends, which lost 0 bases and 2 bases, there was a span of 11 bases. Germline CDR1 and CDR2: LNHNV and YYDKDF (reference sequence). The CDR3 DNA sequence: TGTGCCACCAGCAGAGATGGAACAGGGCCCTACGAGCAGTACTTC. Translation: CATSRDGTGPYEQYF.

The DNA of the CDR3 is TGTGCCAGCAGCCAAGATCTTGGGGACAGGGCCCCCGAGCAGTACTTC. It codes for CASSQDLGDRAPEQYF. V is TRBV3-1 (or the pseudogene TRBV3-2) and J is TRBJ2-7, with 9 positions matching TRBD1. The germline CDR1 and CDR2 sequences are LGHDT and YNNKEL (reference sequence). The CDR3 is made up of 16 amino acids. After removal of 0 bases from V and 6 bases from J, the junction contained 9 bases not matched to a gene.

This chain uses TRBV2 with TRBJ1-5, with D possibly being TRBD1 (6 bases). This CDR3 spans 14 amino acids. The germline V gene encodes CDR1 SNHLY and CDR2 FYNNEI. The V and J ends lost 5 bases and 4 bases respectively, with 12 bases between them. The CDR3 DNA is TGTGCCAGCAGTCCCGGACAGCCGAATCAGCCCCAGCATTTT. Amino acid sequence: CASSPGQPNQPQHF.

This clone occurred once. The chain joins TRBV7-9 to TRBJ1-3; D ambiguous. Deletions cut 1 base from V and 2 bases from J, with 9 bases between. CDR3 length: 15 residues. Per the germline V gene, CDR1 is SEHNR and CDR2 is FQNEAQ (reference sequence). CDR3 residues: CASSLDGEAGNTIYF. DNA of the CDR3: TGTGCCAGCAGCTTAGATGGAGAGGCTGGAAACACCATATATTTT.

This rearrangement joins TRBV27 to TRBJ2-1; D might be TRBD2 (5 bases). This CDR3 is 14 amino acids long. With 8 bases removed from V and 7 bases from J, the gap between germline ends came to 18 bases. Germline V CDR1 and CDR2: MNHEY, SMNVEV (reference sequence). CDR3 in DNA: TGTGCCAGCTCGCGGGCCAGTCCCGTTAATGAGCAGTTCTTC. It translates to CASSRASPVNEQFF.

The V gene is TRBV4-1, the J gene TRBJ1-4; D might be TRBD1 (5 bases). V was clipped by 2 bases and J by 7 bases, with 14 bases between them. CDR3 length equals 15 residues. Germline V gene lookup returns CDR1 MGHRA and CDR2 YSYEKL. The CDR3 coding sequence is TGCGCCAGCAGCCAATCACCGACAGCAACTGAAAAACTGTTTTTT. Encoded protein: CASSQSPTATEKLFF.